This TCR beta chain comes out of a study of CD8+CD57+ T cells in acquired aplastic anemia. The wider study: The DNA of sorted CD4+ and CD8+ cells averaged around 3 ug.

TCR beta VDJ combinations and CDR3 sequences were profiled from genomic DNA. TCRdb re-called the reads with MiXCR, one entry per CDR3 protein. The sample gives 300,000 or so distinct CDR3 sequences, under 60% of which show up once; approximately 1.2% is in the top ten. Turning to this clonotype: The antigen remains undetermined.

Patients picked for sequencing had shown CD8+CD57+ cell expansion detected by flow cytometry. The diagnosis in all patients was severe acquired aplastic anemia. The CDR3 totals 17 residues. Per the germline V gene, CDR1 is SQVTM and CDR2 is ANQGSEA. V lost 1 base and J lost 5, with 20 bases in between. Study-wide results and limits: Sharing between patients and controls was observed for twenty-nine CD8+ CDR3 sequences. Patients were compared with controls for CD8+ Simpson's diversity, and no significant difference emerged.

The TCR sequence derives from a human donor with aplastic anemia. The sample was sorted CD4+, CD8+, or CD8+CD57+ T cells (not recorded which) from PBMCs. The chain has TRBV29-1 and TRBJ2-2, with D possibly matching TRBD2 (6 bases). The CDR3 region is CSVEGIVGGTGTGELFF. DNA of the CDR3: TGCAGCGTTGAAGGCATAGTTGGCGGGACGGGGACCGGGGAGCTGTTTTTT.